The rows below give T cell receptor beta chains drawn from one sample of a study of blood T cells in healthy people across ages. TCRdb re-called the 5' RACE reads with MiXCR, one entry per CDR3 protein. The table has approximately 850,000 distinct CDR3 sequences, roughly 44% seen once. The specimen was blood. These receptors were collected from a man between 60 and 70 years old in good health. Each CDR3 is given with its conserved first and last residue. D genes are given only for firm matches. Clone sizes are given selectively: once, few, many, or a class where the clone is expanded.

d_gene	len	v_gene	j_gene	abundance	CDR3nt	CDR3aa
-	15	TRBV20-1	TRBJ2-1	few	TGCAGTGCTAGAGGCGAAGGGAGCTCCTACAATGAGCAGTTCTTC	CSARGEGSSYNEQFF
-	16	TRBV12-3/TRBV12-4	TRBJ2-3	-	TGTGCCAGCAGTCCACAGGGGACTGCGAGCACAGATACGCAGTATTTT	CASSPQGTASTDTQYF
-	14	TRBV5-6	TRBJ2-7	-	TGTGCCAGCAGCTTGGGACTGAAGATCTACGAGCAGTACTTC	CASSLGLKIYEQYF
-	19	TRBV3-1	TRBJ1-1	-	TGTGCCAGCAGCCAAGATTTTCCAAGCAGGGGAGCTTTGAACACTGAAGCTTTCTTT	CASSQDFPSRGALNTEAFF
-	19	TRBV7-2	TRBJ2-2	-	TGTGCCAGCAACTTACCTCAATTCGGCAGGTCGAAGAACACCGGGGAGCTGTTTTTT	CASNLPQFGRSKNTGELFF
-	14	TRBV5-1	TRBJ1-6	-	TGCGCCAGCACCATAGGGTTTTCGGCTTCACCCCTCCACTTT	CASTIGFSASPLHF
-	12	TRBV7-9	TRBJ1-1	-	TGTGCCAGCAGCCGAAGCGGTTCTGAAGCTTTCTTT	CASSRSGSEAFF
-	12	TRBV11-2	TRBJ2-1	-	TGTGCCAGCAGCAGAACGGGGATTTCGCCGTTCTTC	CASSRTGISPFF
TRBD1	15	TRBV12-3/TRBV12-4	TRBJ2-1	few	TGTGCCAGCAGTCCGGGACAGGGGGCTATGGGCGAGCAGTTCTTC	CASSPGQGAMGEQFF
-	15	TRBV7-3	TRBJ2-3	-	TGTGCCAGCAGCTTCGGGACCGGAGGGTCAGATACGCAGTATTTT	CASSFGTGGSDTQYF
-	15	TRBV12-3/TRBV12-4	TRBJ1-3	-	TGTGCCAGCAGTTTCCAAGCAGGGGCTGGAAACACCATATATTTT	CASSFQAGAGNTIYF
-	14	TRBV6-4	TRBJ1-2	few	TGTGCCAGCGCCAGACAGCACTCGGAAGGAGGCTACACCTTC	CASARQHSEGGYTF
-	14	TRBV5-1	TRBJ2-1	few	TGCGCCAGCAGCCCGGAGCCTTTTGGTGAAGAGCAGTTCTTC	CASSPEPFGEEQFF
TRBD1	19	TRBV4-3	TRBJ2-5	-	TGCGCCAGCAGCCATGCCACACGTTCCGGGACAGGGAATACAAATGAGCAGTACTTC	CASSHATRSGTGNTNEQYF
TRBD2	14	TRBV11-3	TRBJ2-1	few	TGTGCCAGCAGCCCGAGCGGGGAGAACAATGAGCAGTTCTTC	CASSPSGENNEQFF
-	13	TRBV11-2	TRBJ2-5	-	TGTGCCATCAGTGATCGGTTCGCAGAGACCCAGTACTTC	CAISDRFAETQYF
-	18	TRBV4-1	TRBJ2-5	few	TGCGCCAGCAGCCAAACGGACATGAGGAGGGGGGCCGGGGAGACCCAGTACTTC	CASSQTDMRRGAGETQYF
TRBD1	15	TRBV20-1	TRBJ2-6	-	TGCAGTGCTAGTGCCGGGACAGGTGGGACCAACGTCCTGACTTTC	CSASAGTGGTNVLTF
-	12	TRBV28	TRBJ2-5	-	TGTGCCAGCAGTTTAATCCGACGGGGGCAGTACTTC	CASSLIRRGQYF
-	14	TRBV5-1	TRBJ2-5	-	TGCGCCAGCTATCCCGGGGGAAGACAAGAGACCCAGTACTTC	CASYPGGRQETQYF
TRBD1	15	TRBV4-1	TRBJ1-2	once	TGCGCCAGCAGCCAAGATCCGGACAGGGAGGATGGCCACACCTTC	CASSQDPDREDGHTF
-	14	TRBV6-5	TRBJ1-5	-	TGTGCCAGCAGGCGATCGACAGGCTCTGAGGTCCAGCATTTT	CASRRSTGSEVQHF
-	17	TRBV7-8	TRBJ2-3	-	TGTGCCAGCAGCCTGACGGGAGGTGGGGGCTTCACAGATACGCAGTATTTT	CASSLTGGGGFTDTQYF
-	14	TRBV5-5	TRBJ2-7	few	TGTGCCAGCAGCACGGAGGTAGTTGCCTACGAGCAGTACTTC	CASSTEVVAYEQYF
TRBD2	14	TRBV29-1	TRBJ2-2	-	TGCAGCGTTCGGGCTAGCGGAAACACCGGGGAGCTGTTTTTT	CSVRASGNTGELFF
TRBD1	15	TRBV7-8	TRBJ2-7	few	TGTGCCAGCAGCCCAGAGGACAGGGGAAGCGACGAGCAGTACTTC	CASSPEDRGSDEQYF
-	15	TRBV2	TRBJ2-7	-	TGTGCCAGCACCCTGGGGGTACTAGGAAACTACGAGCAGTACTTC	CASTLGVLGNYEQYF
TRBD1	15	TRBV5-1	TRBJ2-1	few	TGCGCCAGCAGCGTAACAGGGGGTTCCTACAATGAGCAGTTCTTC	CASSVTGGSYNEQFF
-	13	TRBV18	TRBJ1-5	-	TGTGCCAGCTCACCTATCGGGGGTCAGCCCCAGCATTTT	CASSPIGGQPQHF
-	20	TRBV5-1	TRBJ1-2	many	TGCGCCAGCAGCTTGGCCGTGGCCACCCACGAGGCGTTCACTTACTATGGCTACACCTTC	CASSLAVATHEAFTYYGYTF
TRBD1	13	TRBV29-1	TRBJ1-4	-	TGCAGCGTGGGGACAGGGGATAATGAAAAACTGTTTTTT	CSVGTGDNEKLFF
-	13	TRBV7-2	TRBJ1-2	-	TGTGCCAGCAGCCCCGGAGCTTACTATGGCTACACCTTC	CASSPGAYYGYTF
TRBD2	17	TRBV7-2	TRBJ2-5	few	TGTGCCAGCAGCTTACTGAGTACAGCGGGGGGTTCAGAGACCCAGTACTTC	CASSLLSTAGGSETQYF
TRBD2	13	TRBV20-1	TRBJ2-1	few	TGCAGTGCCACGGGCGGGGGGAAGGGTGAGCAGTTCTTC	CSATGGGKGEQFF
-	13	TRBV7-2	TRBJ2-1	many	TGTGCCAGCAGCTTACCCCCGGGCCAAAGGGAGTTCTTC	CASSLPPGQREFF
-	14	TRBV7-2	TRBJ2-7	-	TGTGCCAGCAGCTTAGCGGTGACAGAAAACGAGCAGTACTTC	CASSLAVTENEQYF
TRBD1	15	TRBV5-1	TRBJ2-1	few	TGCGCCAGCAGCTTGGTTGGGGACAGGGGGAATGAGCAGTTCTTC	CASSLVGDRGNEQFF
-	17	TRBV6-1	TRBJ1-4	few	TGTGCCAGCAGTCGGAGGGGACCGCCAGTCCCCAATGAAAAACTGTTTTTT	CASSRRGPPVPNEKLFF
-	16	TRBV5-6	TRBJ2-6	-	TGTGCCAGCAGCTTCGGATTGCCCTCTGGGGCCAACGTCCTGACTTTC	CASSFGLPSGANVLTF
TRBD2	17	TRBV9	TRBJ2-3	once	TGTGCCAGCAGCCCCCGCATTTTAGCGGGGAGGACAGATACGCAGTATTTT	CASSPRILAGRTDTQYF
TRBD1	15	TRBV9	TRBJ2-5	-	TGTGCCAGCAGCCCACGGACAGGGAACACAGAGACCCAGTACTTC	CASSPRTGNTETQYF
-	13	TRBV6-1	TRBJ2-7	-	TGTGCCAGCAGTGAAGGCGGACTTTACGAGCAGTACTTC	CASSEGGLYEQYF
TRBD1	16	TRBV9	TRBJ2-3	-	TGTGCCAGCAACGTAGCTAGGGGGCGAAGCACAGATACGCAGTATTTT	CASNVARGRSTDTQYF
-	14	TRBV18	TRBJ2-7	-	TGTGCCAGCTCACCACCGACCCGGGCATCCGAGCAGTACTTC	CASSPPTRASEQYF
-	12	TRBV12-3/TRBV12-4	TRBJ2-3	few	TGTGCCAGCAGATTAAGGGCAGATACGCAGTATTTT	CASRLRADTQYF
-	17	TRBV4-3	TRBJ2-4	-	TGCGCCAGCAGCCGAGACCGGACAGTGGCGTATAAAAACATTCAGTACTTC	CASSRDRTVAYKNIQYF
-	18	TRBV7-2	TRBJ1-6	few	TGTGCCAGCAGCTTAGAATCTGGGCAGAGCTCCTATAATTCACCCCTCCACTTT	CASSLESGQSSYNSPLHF
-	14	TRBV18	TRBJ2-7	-	TGTGCCAGCTCAGGGGGGACACGGGGCTACGAGCAGTACTTC	CASSGGTRGYEQYF
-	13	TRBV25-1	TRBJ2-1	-	TGTGCCAGCAGAGGGTACCTTTACAATGAGCAGTTCTTC	CASRGYLYNEQFF
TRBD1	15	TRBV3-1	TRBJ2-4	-	TGTGCCAGCAGCCAGCGCCTCACAGGGGAAAACATTCAGTACTTC	CASSQRLTGENIQYF
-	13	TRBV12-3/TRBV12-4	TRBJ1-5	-	TGTGCCAGCAGGGAGGGTAGCAATCAGCCCCAGCATTTT	CASREGSNQPQHF
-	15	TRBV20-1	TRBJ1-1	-	TGCAGTGCTAACCCCCTGGGGGGGCTTTCGACTGAAGCTTTCTTT	CSANPLGGLSTEAFF
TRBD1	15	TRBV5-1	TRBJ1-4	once	TGCGCCAGCAGACGGACAGGGACCACTAATGAAAAACTGTTTTTT	CASRRTGTTNEKLFF